Shown below are 7 T cell receptor beta chains from a single sample sequenced in a study of T-cell reconstitution after alpha-beta-depleted transplantation in children. Unique molecular identifiers were incorporated when the TCRbeta library was constructed. From the PCR reads, TCRdb called clonotypes with MiXCR, one entry per CDR3 protein. The repertoire holds 580,000 or so distinct CDR3 sequences, with more than 20% as singletons. This material consisted of PBMCs, mostly from graft donor cells, taken 360 days after TCRalphabeta/CD19-depleted stem cell transplant. These TCRs come from a boy younger than two who had a stem cell transplant for acute myeloid leukemia, so the T cells may come from the graft donor.

A few counts support this clonotype. The chain couples TRBV24-1 to TRBJ2-3, with a tentative D call TRBD1 (6 bases). This CDR3 contains 16 residues. CDR1 is KGHDR and CDR2 is SFDVKD in the germline V gene. Trimming removed 1 base from V and 0 bases from J, with 10 bases in between. CDR3 nucleotide sequence: TGTGCCACCAGTGATTTTGGAGACAGGAGCACAGATACGCAGTATTTT. Translation gives CATSDFGDRSTDTQYF.

This clonotype was detected ten times or more. The rearrangement joins TRBV20-1 to TRBJ2-7; possibly TRBD2 for D (5 bases). Germline V lookup: CDR1 DFQATT, CDR2 SNEGSKA (reference sequence). This CDR3 region has 14 residues. Trimming left V 4 bases short and J 5 bases short, with 18 bases between. The chain's CDR3 is CSAISPNGDHEQYF. The CDR3 DNA is TGCAGTGCTATTAGCCCCAACGGGGATCACGAGCAGTACTTC.

This clonotype was seen repeatedly, ten times or more. The chain combines TRBV5-1 with TRBJ2-3, with 7 nucleotides matching TRBD1. This CDR3 has 16 amino acids. Germline lookup yields CDR1 SGHRS and CDR2 YFSETQ. Unmatched junction bases numbered 8, after V lost 3 bases and J lost 1 base. CDR3 nucleotide sequence: TGCGCCAGCAGCTCGGACAGGCCACTTCGCACAGATACGCAGTATTTT. It codes for CASSSDRPLRTDTQYF. Supplemented by reference TRBV5-1 and TRBJ2-3, the full variable domain reads KAGVTQTPRYLIKTRGQQVTLSCSPISGHRSVSWYQQTPGQGLQFLFEYFSETQRNKGNFPGRFSGRQFSNSRSEMNVSTLELGDSALYLCASSSDRPLRTDTQYFGPGTRLTVL.

This clonotype came up many times. The chain joins TRBV4-1 to TRBJ2-7; the match to TRBD1 covers 8 bases. V was clipped by 3 bases and J by 6 bases; unmatched bases: 4. CDR3 length equals 13 residues. Germline-derived CDR1 and CDR2 are MGHRA and YSYEKL. As DNA, the CDR3 is TGCGCCAGCAGCCATACCGGGACAGGCGAGCAGTACGTC. The encoded protein is CASSHTGTGEQYV.

This clonotype was counted between two and nine times. This chain joins TRBV5-1 and TRBJ2-2; D is unresolved. Germline CDR1 is SGHRS and CDR2 is YFSETQ. V was shortened by 4 bases and J by 7 bases, with 8 bases between the two germline ends. This CDR3 region has 12 residues. CDR3 in amino acids: CASSVQGGELFF. The CDR3 region has the DNA TGCGCCAGCAGCGTACAAGGCGGGGAGCTGTTTTTT.

This clonotype was counted at least ten times. The chain recombines TRBV6-5 with TRBJ2-5; maybe TRBD2 (5 bases). The length of the CDR3 is 13 residues. Trimming left V 2 bases short and J 5 bases short, with 9 bases between. Germline CDR1 is MNHEY and CDR2 is SVGAGI. CDR3 sequence (DNA): TGTGCCAGCAGTTACGCGGGCGGGGAGACCCAGTACTTC. Its translation: CASSYAGGETQYF.

This clonotype was recorded only once. CDR3 DNA sequence: TGCAGTGCTATGGACCACTCTAACTATGGCTACACCTTC. Protein product: CSAMDHSNYGYTF. V gene TRBV20-1 combines with J gene TRBJ1-2; D not certain. Germline values: CDR1 DFQATT, CDR2 SNEGSKA (reference sequence). The V gene lost 4 bases and the J gene lost 0 bases, with 9 bases spanning the gap. The CDR3 consists of 13 residues.